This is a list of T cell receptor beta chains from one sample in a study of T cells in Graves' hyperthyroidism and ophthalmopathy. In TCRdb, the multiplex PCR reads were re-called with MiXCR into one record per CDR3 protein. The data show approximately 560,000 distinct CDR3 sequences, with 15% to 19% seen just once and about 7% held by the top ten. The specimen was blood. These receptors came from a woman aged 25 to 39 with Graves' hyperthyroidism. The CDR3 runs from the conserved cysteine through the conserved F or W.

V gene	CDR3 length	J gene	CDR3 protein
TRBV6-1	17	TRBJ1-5	CASILNPAGVGGQPQHF
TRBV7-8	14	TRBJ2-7	CASSARISPYEQYF
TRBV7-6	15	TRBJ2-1	CASSLTTSGGNEQFF
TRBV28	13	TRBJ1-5	CASSLWALQPQHF
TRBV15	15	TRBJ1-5	CATSRGRISNQPQHF
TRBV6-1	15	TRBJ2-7	CASNPSRVSSYEQYF
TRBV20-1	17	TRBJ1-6	CSARDSSIPNPNSPLHF
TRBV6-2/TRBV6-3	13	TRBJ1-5	CASSYTDNQPQHF
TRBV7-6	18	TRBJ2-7	CASSLTPLRVRVIHEQYF
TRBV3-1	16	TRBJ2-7	CASSPGSGRMNYEQYF
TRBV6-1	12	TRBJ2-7	CASSTPDYEQYF
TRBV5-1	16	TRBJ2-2	CASSYGLAATTGELFF
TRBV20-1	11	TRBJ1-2	CSAQGANGYTF
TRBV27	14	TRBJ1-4	CASSAAGLNEKLFF
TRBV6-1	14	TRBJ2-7	CASRELAEIYEQYF
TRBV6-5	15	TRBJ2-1	CASSYGLAGVYEQFF
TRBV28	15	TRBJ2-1	CASSEPLRGGSEQFF
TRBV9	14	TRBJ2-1	CASSVGGYYNEQFF
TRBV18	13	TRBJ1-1	CASSADTNTEAFF
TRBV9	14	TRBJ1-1	CASSPSPGGTEAFF
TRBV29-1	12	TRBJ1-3	CSGRGSGNTIYF
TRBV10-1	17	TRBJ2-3	CASSESRLAGLTDTQYF
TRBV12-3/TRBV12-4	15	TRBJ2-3	CASSLWTVGTDTQYF
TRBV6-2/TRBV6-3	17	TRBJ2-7	CASSYRRTGGSTYEQYF
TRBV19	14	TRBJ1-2	CASTGASLLYGYTF
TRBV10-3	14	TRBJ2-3	CAISAEVGTDTQYF
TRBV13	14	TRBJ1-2	CASSRGQGAFGYTF
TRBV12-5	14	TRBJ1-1	CASGLPRTGGEAFF
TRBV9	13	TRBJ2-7	CASSVEASYEQYF
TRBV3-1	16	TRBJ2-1	CASSQEFGSLGNEQFF
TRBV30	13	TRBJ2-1	CAWRRRGDGEQFF
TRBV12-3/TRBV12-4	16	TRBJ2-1	CASSSTGTSGRGEQFF
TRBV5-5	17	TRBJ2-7	CASSGNSRGQGNYEQYF
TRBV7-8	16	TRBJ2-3	CASTYMGPGSTDTQYF
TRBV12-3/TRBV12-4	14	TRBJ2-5	CASSQVQGKATQYF
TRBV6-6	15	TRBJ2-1	CASSYGAAAYNEQFF
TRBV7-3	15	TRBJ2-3	CASSPGTSEQDTQYF
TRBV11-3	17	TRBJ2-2	CASSSRRTSDNTGELFF
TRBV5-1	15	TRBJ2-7	CASSLGVTSSYEQYF
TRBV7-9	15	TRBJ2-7	CASSLEASGSPEQYF
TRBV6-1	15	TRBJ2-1	CASSSRGTSYNEQLF
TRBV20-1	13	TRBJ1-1	CSAPFIENTEAFF
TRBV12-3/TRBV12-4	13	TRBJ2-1	CASSWGGRVEQFF
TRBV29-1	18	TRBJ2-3	CSVESLAGDRVWTDTQYF
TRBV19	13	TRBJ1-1	CASSIAKGEGAFF
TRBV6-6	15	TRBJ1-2	CASSYGGPYSYGYTF
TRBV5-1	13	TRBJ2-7	CASSRAGPYEQYF